These 5 T cell receptor beta chains were all obtained from the same sample, sequenced in a study of blood T cell repertoires in COVID-19. Profiling relied on immunoSEQ multiplex PCR, and the TCRdb table lists in-frame clones only, not all of them. The sample has approximately 300,000 clones, around 82% seen once. The source material was peripheral blood. These receptors all stem from a woman aged 45-65 years with acute or convalescent COVID-19.

The chain couples TRBV9 to TRBJ2-1; 10 positions agree with TRBD2. J gave up 4 bases and V 7 bases, and 2 bases lay outside the gene matches. The germline V gene has CDR1 SGDLS and CDR2 YYNGEE. The CDR3 totals 13 residues. CDR3 coding DNA: TGTGCCAGCGGGACTAGCGTATACAATGAGCAGTTCTTC. It specifies CASGTSVYNEQFF.

The chain recombines TRBV7-3 with TRBJ2-4; a weak D match, TRBD2 (5 bases). Per the germline V gene, CDR1 is SGHTA and CDR2 is FQGTGA. There are 14 residues in the CDR3. V gave up 4 bases and J gave up 4 bases, with 11 bases separating them. The CDR3 DNA follows: TGTGCCAGCAGCTCCCCGGGATCAAAAAACATTCAGTACTTC. This encodes CASSSPGSKNIQYF.

This clone was recorded a few times. This chain joins TRBV7-8 and TRBJ2-5; 10 bases map to TRBD1. V lost 2 bases and J lost 4; bases outside the gene matches: 7. The CDR3 runs to 16 residues. From germline, CDR1 is SGHVS and CDR2 FQNEAQ. The DNA of the CDR3 is TGTGCCAGCAGCTTATTACCCGGACAGGGGGGAGAGACCCAGTACTTC. It codes for CASSLLPGQGGETQYF.

V gene TRBV11-2 combines with J gene TRBJ2-7, with 7 bases aligning to TRBD1. Unmatched junction bases numbered 3, after V lost 2 bases and J lost 2 bases. CDR3 length: 14 residues. Per the germline V gene, CDR1 is SGHAT and CDR2 is FQNNGV. The CDR3 bases are TGTGCCAGCAGCTTAACACAGGGGCCCTACGAGCAGTACTTC. Translating gives CASSLTQGPYEQYF.

The chain employs TRBV27 and TRBJ2-7; TRBD1 matches at 7 bases. V was pared by 4 bases and J by 2 bases, with 8 bases of the junction left unmatched. Germline CDR1 is MNHEY and CDR2 is SMNVEV (reference sequence). The CDR3 totals 15 residues. The CDR3 loop reads CASSSQGFSPYEQYF. The CDR3 region has the DNA TGTGCCAGCAGTTCACAGGGGTTCTCACCCTACGAGCAGTACTTC.